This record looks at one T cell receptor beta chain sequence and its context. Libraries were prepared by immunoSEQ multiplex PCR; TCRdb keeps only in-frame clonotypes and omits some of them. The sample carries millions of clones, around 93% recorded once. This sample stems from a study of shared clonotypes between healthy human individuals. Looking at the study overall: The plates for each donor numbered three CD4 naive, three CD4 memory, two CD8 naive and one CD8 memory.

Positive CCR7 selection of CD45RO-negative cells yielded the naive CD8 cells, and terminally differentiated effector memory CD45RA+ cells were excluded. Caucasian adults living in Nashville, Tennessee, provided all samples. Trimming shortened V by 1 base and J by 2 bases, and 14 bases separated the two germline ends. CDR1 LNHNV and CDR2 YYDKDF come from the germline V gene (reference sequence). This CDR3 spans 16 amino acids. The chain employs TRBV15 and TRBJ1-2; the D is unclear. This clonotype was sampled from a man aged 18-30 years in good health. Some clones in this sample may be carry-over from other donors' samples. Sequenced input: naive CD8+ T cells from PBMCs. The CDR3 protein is CATSRGLASHNYGYTF. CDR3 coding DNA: TGTGCCACCAGCAGAGGATTGGCATCCCACAACTATGGCTACACCTTC.